The clone carrying this TCR beta chain was seen once. As yet, its antigen is unknown. Additional DNA sequences in this sample encode the identical CDR3. These data belong to a study of cytomegalovirus exposure and HLA in healthy donors. Notes on the study in general: Immune exposure data for these donors was limited to CMV serostatus.

PCR amplification relied on 60 Vbeta primers (plus 13 Jbeta primers). Method: immunoSEQ multiplex PCR; TCRdb's copy keeps in-frame clones and lacks some. This sample yields 150,000 to 200,000 clones, of which approximately 80% are seen a single time; 3% to 3.5% belongs to the top ten. The germline V gene encodes CDR1 SGDLS and CDR2 YYNGEE. With V trimmed by 2 bases and J by 4 bases, 1 base remained unmatched. The CDR3 is 13 amino acids. The V call is TRBV9, the J call TRBJ1-1; TRBD1 agrees at 8 bases. The sequencing sample was made of PBMCs. This TCR was recovered from a woman aged 50 to 60 in good health and CMV-seropositive. The DNA of the CDR3 is TGTGCCAGCAGCGTGGGGACAGGCACTGAAGCTTTCTTT. This gives the protein CASSVGTGTEAFF.